The clone carrying this T cell receptor beta chain has ten or more counts. Antigen: not known. Its ends do not fully match the called genes, so a read error is possible. The entry originates in a study of response to subunit inactivated influenza vaccine. The CDR3 is made up of 14 amino acids. Looked up from germline, CDR1 is SGHKS and CDR2 is YYEKEE (reference sequence). Study findings and constraints: Few new T cells, the authors suggested, are recruited by each seasonal influenza vaccination.

In TCRdb, the RT-PCR reads were re-called with MiXCR into one record per CDR3 protein. The sample has more than 400,000 distinct CDR3 sequences; under 8.5% are singletons. This specimen was PBMCs from blood, taken less than 30 months after vaccination. The TCR originated in a man aged 45 to 70 who received an inactivated influenza vaccine. This chain links TRBV5-5 with TRBJ2-7; TRBD1 or TRBD2 may be the D gene (6 bases each). In DNA, the CDR3 is TGTGCCAGCAGCCCGGTGGGGGGCTCCGACGAGCAGTACTTC. Translating gives CASSPVGGSDEQYF.